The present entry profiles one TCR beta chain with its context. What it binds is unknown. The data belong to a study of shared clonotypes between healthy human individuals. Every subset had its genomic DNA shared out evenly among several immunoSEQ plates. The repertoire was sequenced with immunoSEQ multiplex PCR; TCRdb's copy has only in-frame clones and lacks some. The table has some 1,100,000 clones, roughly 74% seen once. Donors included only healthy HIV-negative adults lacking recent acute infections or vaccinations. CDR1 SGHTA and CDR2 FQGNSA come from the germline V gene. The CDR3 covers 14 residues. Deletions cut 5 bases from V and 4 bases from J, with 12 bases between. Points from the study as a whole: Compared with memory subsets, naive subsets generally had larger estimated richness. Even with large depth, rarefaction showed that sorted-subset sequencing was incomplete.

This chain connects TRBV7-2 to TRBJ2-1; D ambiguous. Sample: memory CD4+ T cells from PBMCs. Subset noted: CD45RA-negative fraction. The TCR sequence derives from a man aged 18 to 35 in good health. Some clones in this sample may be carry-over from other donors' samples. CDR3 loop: CASSPGPVYNEQFF. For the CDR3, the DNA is TGTGCCAGCAGCCCCGGGCCCGTTTACAATGAGCAGTTCTTC.